Listed below are T cell receptor beta chains from one sample, sequenced in a study of blood T cell repertoires in COVID-19. The data were produced by immunoSEQ multiplex PCR, yet TCRdb's version contains in-frame clones alone and is incomplete. The sample contains hundreds of thousands of clones, 82% of which appear only once. The sample taken for sequencing was peripheral blood. These receptors were collected from a woman aged 70 to 79 with acute or convalescent COVID-19. CDR3s include the opening cysteine and the closing phenylalanine or tryptophan. D genes are given only for firm matches. Clone sizes are given selectively: once, few, many, or a class where the clone is expanded.

clone size	D gene	J gene	V gene	CDR3 DNA	CDR3 protein
-	TRBD1	TRBJ2-7	TRBV5-1	TGCGCCAGCACTTACCTTGGGACAGGGAGCCAATACGAGCAGTACTTC	CASTYLGTGSQYEQYF
-	-	TRBJ1-6	TRBV6-2/TRBV6-3	TGTGCCAGCAGTTACGGCCCGTCTGATTCACCCCTCCACTTT	CASSYGPSDSPLHF
-	-	TRBJ1-5	TRBV19	TGTGCCAGTAGTATTATAGGGAGAGTGTTTGTTGACAATCAGCCCCAGCATTTT	CASSIIGRVFVDNQPQHF
-	TRBD2	TRBJ2-7	TRBV7-2	TGTGCCAGCAGCTATAGCGGGGGGAGATACGAGCAGTACTTC	CASSYSGGRYEQYF
-	TRBD1	TRBJ1-2	TRBV7-9	TGTGCCAGCAGCCAAGGACAGGGCAGGGAAGGCTACACCTTC	CASSQGQGREGYTF
-	TRBD2	TRBJ2-1	TRBV5-1	TGCGCCAGCAGCTTGGCGTCTAGCGGGGTGACATCCTACAATGAGCAGTTCTTC	CASSLASSGVTSYNEQFF
few	-	TRBJ1-2	TRBV4-2	TGTGCCAGCAGCCAAGATATGACAACAGCCCGTAACTATGGCTACACCTTC	CASSQDMTTARNYGYTF
-	TRBD1	TRBJ2-6	TRBV13	TGTGCCAGCAGCCCATGGACAGGGGCCTCGGGGGGGGCCAACGTCCTGACTTTC	CASSPWTGASGGANVLTF
few	-	TRBJ2-2	TRBV7-9	TGTGCCAGCAGCCCAATCGGCAGGGTTGGCGGGGAGCTGTTTTTT	CASSPIGRVGGELFF
-	TRBD1	TRBJ1-1	TRBV10-3	TGTGCCATCAGTCGGACAGGGGGGACTGAAGCTTTCTTT	CAISRTGGTEAFF
-	TRBD1	TRBJ2-5	TRBV9	TGTGCCAGCAGCCTGGACAGGGGGGAGACCCAGTACTTC	CASSLDRGETQYF
-	-	TRBJ2-7	TRBV14	TGTGCCAGCAGCTCCGGGTCCGGGTCCTACGAGCAGTACTTC	CASSSGSGSYEQYF
-	-	TRBJ1-3	TRBV4-3	TGCGCCAGCAGCCAAGAAGGTTTAGGGAGACGAGGTGGAAACACCATATATTTT	CASSQEGLGRRGGNTIYF
once	-	TRBJ1-1	TRBV10-3	TGTGCCATCAGTTCGGACACTGAAGCTTTCTTT	CAISSDTEAFF
-	-	TRBJ1-2	TRBV5-1	TGCGCCAGCAGCTTGGGTAGGCAGGATGGCTACACCTTC	CASSLGRQDGYTF
-	-	TRBJ2-5	TRBV7-2	TGTGCCAGCAGCTTAGGTAGGAGAGAGACCCAGTACTTC	CASSLGRRETQYF
few	TRBD2	TRBJ2-5	TRBV4-2	TGTGCCAGCAGCCCAGGAACTACCGGGAGGGAGACCCAGTACTTC	CASSPGTTGRETQYF
-	-	TRBJ2-7	TRBV4-3	TGCGCCAGCAGCCAAGGAGGTGCCAGGGGCCACGAGCAGTACTTC	CASSQGGARGHEQYF
-	TRBD1	TRBJ1-1	TRBV12-3/TRBV12-4	TGTGCCAGCAGGCTACAGGGGGAGGATGAAGCTTTCTTT	CASRLQGEDEAFF
few	TRBD1	TRBJ1-3	TRBV3-1/TRBV3-2	TGTGCCAGCAGCCAAGTGTGGGGACAGGGACAACCAAACACCATATATTTT	CASSQVWGQGQPNTIYF
-	TRBD2	TRBJ2-5	TRBV11-2	TGTGCCAGCAGTCGAACTCGGACTAGCGGGGGGGCCGCAGAGACCCAGTACTTC	CASSRTRTSGGAAETQYF
once	-	TRBJ1-1	TRBV5-5	TGTGCCACCTCAACGACAGAGAACACTGAAGCTTTCTTT	CATSTTENTEAFF
-	-	TRBJ1-3	TRBV6-5	TGTGCCAGCAGCTCAGGGGCGCAGGGAAACACCATATATTTT	CASSSGAQGNTIYF
-	-	TRBJ1-6	TRBV7-9	TGTGCCAGCAGCTTAGGAGGCGCAGGAGGTACACCCCTCCACTTT	CASSLGGAGGTPLHF
-	TRBD1	TRBJ2-7	TRBV10-3	TGTGCCATCAGTGAGGTCAACAGGGGGTACGAGCAGTACTTC	CAISEVNRGYEQYF
-	-	TRBJ1-6	TRBV7-2	TGTGCCAGCAGCTTAGCCTATATCGGTTCACCCCTCCACTTT	CASSLAYIGSPLHF
-	TRBD1	TRBJ1-2	TRBV18	TGTGCCAGCTCACCAACCGGACAGGGGTACGGCTACACCTTC	CASSPTGQGYGYTF
-	-	TRBJ1-1	TRBV6-5	TGTGCCAGCAGTTACCTGCCTTCTGGGCCTGAAGCTTTCTTT	CASSYLPSGPEAFF
-	-	TRBJ2-7	TRBV11-2	TGTGCCAGCAGCTTAAATTTCGGTTGGGGGGTGGAGGAGCAGTACTTC	CASSLNFGWGVEEQYF
-	TRBD1	TRBJ1-1	TRBV9	TGTGCCAGCAGCGTAACAGGGGGCGTCACTGAAGCTTTCTTT	CASSVTGGVTEAFF
-	-	TRBJ1-1	TRBV12-5	TGTGCTAGTGGACAACAGGGGAACACTGAAGCTTTCTTT	CASGQQGNTEAFF
-	-	TRBJ2-2	TRBV4-1	TGCGCCAGCACTTCCAAGGGGATTAGGAACACCGGGGAGCTGTTTTTT	CASTSKGIRNTGELFF
-	TRBD2	TRBJ2-5	TRBV6-5	TGTGCCAGCAGTTACACTGCGCGGGGGGCGCAAGAGACCCAGTACTTC	CASSYTARGAQETQYF
-	TRBD1	TRBJ1-2	TRBV28	TGTGCCAGCAGTGGGACAGTAAACTATGGCTACACCTTC	CASSGTVNYGYTF
-	-	TRBJ1-1	TRBV19	TGTGCCAGTAGTCTTCAGCGGGGATCGAACACTGAAGCTTTCTTT	CASSLQRGSNTEAFF
-	-	TRBJ1-3	TRBV21-1	TGTGCCAGCAGCAAAACCTGGACAGGGGCCTCTGGAAACACCATATATTTT	CASSKTWTGASGNTIYF
-	-	TRBJ1-5	TRBV6-1	TGTGCCAGCAGTGAAAGACAGCCAGGAAATCAGCCCCAGCATTTT	CASSERQPGNQPQHF
-	-	TRBJ1-5	TRBV28	TGTGCCAGCACCATCCCCCTCGGGGGCAATCAGCCCCAGCATTTT	CASTIPLGGNQPQHF
-	TRBD1	TRBJ1-3	TRBV5-4	TGTGCCAGCAGCCTGGGACAGGTTGCTTCCGGAAACACCATATATTTT	CASSLGQVASGNTIYF
-	-	TRBJ1-2	TRBV21-1	TGTGCCGTAAGCCCCGGTAACTATGGCTACACCTTC	CAVSPGNYGYTF
-	TRBD1	TRBJ1-5	TRBV28	TGTGCCATCTCCCCTCAGGGGGCAAGGAATCAGCCCCAGCATTTT	CAISPQGARNQPQHF
-	-	TRBJ1-5	TRBV6-2/TRBV6-3	TGTGCCAGCAGTTACATGGGGAGGAATCAGCCCCAGCATTTT	CASSYMGRNQPQHF
-	-	TRBJ1-2	TRBV6-1	TGTGCCAGCAGTGAAAGTGGGAGTGGCTACACCTTC	CASSESGSGYTF
-	-	TRBJ1-4	TRBV25-1	TGTGCCAGCAGTGAATTAGGCGGTGAAAAACTGTTTTTT	CASSELGGEKLFF
-	TRBD1	TRBJ1-2	TRBV6-5	TGTGCCAGCAGTCCCGGGACAGGGCATTACACCTTC	CASSPGTGHYTF
-	TRBD2	TRBJ2-2	TRBV7-8	TGTGCCAGCAGCAAACGTACGGGGGGGGACACCGGGGAGCTGTTTTTT	CASSKRTGGDTGELFF
-	-	TRBJ2-3	TRBV5-1	TGCGCCAGCAGCTCGGGACACAATACGGGAGATACGCAGTATTTT	CASSSGHNTGDTQYF
-	-	TRBJ1-2	TRBV28	TGTGCCAGCAGTTTAGGGGGCTACGGCTACACCTTC	CASSLGGYGYTF
-	-	TRBJ1-4	TRBV12-3/TRBV12-4	TGTGCCAGCAGTTTCGGGTTGAATGAAAAACTGTTTTTT	CASSFGLNEKLFF
-	-	TRBJ1-3	TRBV5-1	TGCGCCAGCAGCTTGGGGCAGGGGCTAAACACCATATATTTT	CASSLGQGLNTIYF
once	-	TRBJ1-2	TRBV11-2	TGTGCCAGCAGTTACACCTCTACAGGCTATGGCTACACCTTC	CASSYTSTGYGYTF
-	TRBD1	TRBJ2-1	TRBV5-1	TGCGCCAGCAGCGGGGACAGGGGGCCGTTCGATGAGCAGTTCTTC	CASSGDRGPFDEQFF
-	-	TRBJ1-2	TRBV5-5	TGTGCCAGCAGCCCGATTAGGAGGGGCTACACCTTC	CASSPIRRGYTF
-	TRBD1	TRBJ1-2	TRBV19	TGTGCCAGTAGTATGACCGGGACAGGGACCTATGGCTACACCTTC	CASSMTGTGTYGYTF
-	-	TRBJ1-2	TRBV12-3/TRBV12-4	TGTGCCAGCAGTCCGACAGGCTTCTATGGCTACACCTTC	CASSPTGFYGYTF
-	TRBD1	TRBJ1-6	TRBV19	TGTGCCAGTAGTGAGGGGGCCATCTATAATTCACCCCTCCACTTT	CASSEGAIYNSPLHF
-	TRBD1	TRBJ2-5	TRBV5-6	TGTGCCAGCAGCTTTACAGGGGGTGAAGAGACCCAGTACTTC	CASSFTGGEETQYF
-	TRBD1	TRBJ1-1	TRBV11-2	TGTGCCAGCAGCCCCGGGACAGGGGGATTGCGTTTCGGGTCTGAAGCTTTCTTT	CASSPGTGGLRFGSEAFF
-	-	TRBJ2-1	TRBV5-6	TGTGCCAGCAGCTTGGGTAGCCACAATGAGCAGTTCTTC	CASSLGSHNEQFF